This T cell receptor beta chain was documented in a study of cytomegalovirus exposure and HLA in healthy donors. Study results and limitations: According to the study, about 180 TCR beta chains were cytomegalovirus-associated.

As concerns this clone: Its antigen is not identified.

V lost 5 bases and J 0 bases, leaving 16 bases between the germline ends. The germline V gene encodes CDR1 SEHNR and CDR2 FQNEAQ (reference sequence). The CDR3 spans 16 residues. Amplification used 60 Vbeta primers and 13 Jbeta primers. In the original workflow: Later, roughly 80 million unique TCR beta chains were counted in an analysis, and some 10 million of them were shared. The data were produced by immunoSEQ multiplex PCR, yet TCRdb's version contains in-frame clones alone and is incomplete. Clonal size and the V and J genes are those of that table, whereas D and trimming came from the DNA. The table has about 140,000 clones, 70% seen once.

The sample was PBMCs. V is TRBV7-9 and J is TRBJ2-5, with D possibly matching TRBD2 (5 bases). The TCR was taken from a young woman in good health and CMV-seronegative. CDR3 bases: TGTGCCAGCAGCCCACCTTGGAGAGGGAACCAAGAGACCCAGTACTTC. Translating gives CASSPPWRGNQETQYF.